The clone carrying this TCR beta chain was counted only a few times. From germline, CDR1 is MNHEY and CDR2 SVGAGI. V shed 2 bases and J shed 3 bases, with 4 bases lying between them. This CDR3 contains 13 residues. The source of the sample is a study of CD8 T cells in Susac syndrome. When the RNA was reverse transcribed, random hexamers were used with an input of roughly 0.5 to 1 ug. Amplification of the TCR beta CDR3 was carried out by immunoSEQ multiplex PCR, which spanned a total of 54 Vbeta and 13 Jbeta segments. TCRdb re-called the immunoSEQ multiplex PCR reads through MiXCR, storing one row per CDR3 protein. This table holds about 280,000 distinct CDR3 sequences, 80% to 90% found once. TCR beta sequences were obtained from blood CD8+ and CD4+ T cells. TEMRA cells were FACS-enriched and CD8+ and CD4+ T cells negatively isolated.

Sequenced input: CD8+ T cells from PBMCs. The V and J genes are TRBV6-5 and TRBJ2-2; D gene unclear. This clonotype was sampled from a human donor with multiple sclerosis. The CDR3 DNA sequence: TGTGCCAGCAGTTACAGAGACACCGGGGAGCTGTTTTTT. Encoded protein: CASSYRDTGELFF.